This T cell receptor beta chain was captured in a study of T cell responses to AZD1222 COVID-19 vaccine listed by TCRdb under 2021. About the full investigation: AZD1222 recipients given second doses at about 4 weeks or at about 12 weeks were pooled, since spike-specific TCR depth and breadth were not found to differ between the two schedules. A total of approximately 250 trial participants underwent TCR sequencing, of whom some 200 had received two doses of AZD1222 and around 25 had received two doses of the MenACWY control vaccine. Trial participants were enrolled by age into 18-55, 56-69 and 70-plus year subgroups, with about 150, 28 and 57 TCR-sequenced participants respectively. Study-wide findings and limitations: Participants were mostly white British, with more females than males. The authors suggested clonal diversity may have been underestimated. In the small 56-69-year group, the increase in depth fell short of significance, most likely because of low power. Reportedly, almost half of the unique spike-specific TCRs recognized epitopes lying outside the regions that are mutated in the B.1.351 and B.1.1.7 variants. After two AZD1222 doses, both the breadth and the depth of spike-specific TCRs were significantly higher than at day 0 and than in MenACWY recipients. Conclusions about previously exposed vaccinees are limited, since just five or six AZD1222 recipients were seropositive for SARS-CoV-2 at baseline. Because no day 14 peak-response samples were available, the repertoires could be characterized only after the peak T cell response. Vaccine-associated CD4 TCRs spanned the whole spike protein, with dominant responses in regions 160-218 and 743-854.

The time point tag for this specimen amounts to: baseline before first vaccination. Samples from vaccinated people were obtained from the UK trials COV001 and COV002, which included a single-blind randomized controlled phase 2/3 trial of AZD1222 (ChAdOx1 nCoV-19) in healthy adults. Trial participant PBMC samples were collected at day 0 and day 28 after the second dose for TCRbeta chain sequencing. Concerning this clone: Its binding antigen is unknown. Per-base quality was not reported, and no clone a single base away is much larger than it.

The CDR3 regions of human TCRbeta chains were subjected to immunosequencing. On the study's bioinformatics: Repertoire TCRs were matched against a reference library of SARS-CoV-2-specific TCRs generated with the MIRA antigen-specificity platform. Breadth was defined as the fraction of unique TCRs that were SARS-CoV-2-associated, and depth was defined as the fraction of total T cells that were SARS-CoV-2-associated. Using the MIRA data, each spike-specific TCR was assigned both to the spike region to which the TCR was reactive and to a CD4 or CD8 class. Log10-transformed breadth and depth values were compared by one-way ANOVA with Sidak's multiple comparisons tests. TCRdb carries this immuneACCESS record with in-frame sequences only. Its versions omit some clonotypes, under half of them owing to an unresolved V gene in the studies checked, with the rest unexplained. V and J calls and clone size are given by that table; D and trimming were obtained from the DNA. Present in this sample are 70,000 to 80,000 clones, roughly 85% of which were seen just once. The ten largest clones take up more than 2% of the sample.

The starting material was peripheral blood, obtained on day 0 of AZD1222 vaccination. The TCR was taken from an adult in good health.

The DNA sequence follows: TGTGCCAGCAGCTTGGGAGGGGGCATAGGCTACACCTTC. Translated, this gives CASSLGGGIGYTF. The chain uses TRBV5-6 and TRBJ1-2, with TRBD1 matching 7 junction bases. Trimming takes 0 bases off V and 8 bases off J; junction bases not matched to a gene: 4. Including cysteine and phenylalanine, the CDR3 has 13 amino acids. The DNA shown is the 39-base CDR3, in frame from base 1. Reading the germline V gene gives CDR1 SGHDT and CDR2 YYEEEE.